The clone carrying this TCR beta chain was detected only a few times. A single-stranded UMI oligo with SP2 sequence was ligated to cDNA 3' ends. An equimolar mix of RC1.1 and RC1.2 primed the beta chain across TRBC1 and TRBC2. TCRdb re-derived calls from the UMI-ligation and nested PCR reads in MiXCR, one entry per CDR3 protein. The sample has over 40,000 distinct CDR3 sequences; around 10% are singletons. The data are from a study of quantifying T cell responses using KT2 cells. The wider study: TCR alpha and beta constant-region primers primed reverse transcription of RNA.

CDR1 is MNHEY and CDR2 is SVGEGT in the germline V gene. The CDR3 sequence is 12 residues long. The V gene lost 6 bases and the J gene lost 7 bases, with 13 bases spanning the gap. The sample is PBMC spiked with counted cells of clone KT2. KT2 cells were mixed with fixed PBMC numbers at varying ratios. Sequences were obtained from PBMCs spiked with cells of the T cell clone KT2. V is TRBV6-2 or TRBV6-3 and J is TRBJ2-7; D may be TRBD1 or TRBD2 (5 bases each). This TCR was sampled from a human donor. CDR3 coding DNA: TGTGCCAGCAGCCGGGACGCCGAAGAGCAGTACTTC. This translates into CASSRDAEEQYF.